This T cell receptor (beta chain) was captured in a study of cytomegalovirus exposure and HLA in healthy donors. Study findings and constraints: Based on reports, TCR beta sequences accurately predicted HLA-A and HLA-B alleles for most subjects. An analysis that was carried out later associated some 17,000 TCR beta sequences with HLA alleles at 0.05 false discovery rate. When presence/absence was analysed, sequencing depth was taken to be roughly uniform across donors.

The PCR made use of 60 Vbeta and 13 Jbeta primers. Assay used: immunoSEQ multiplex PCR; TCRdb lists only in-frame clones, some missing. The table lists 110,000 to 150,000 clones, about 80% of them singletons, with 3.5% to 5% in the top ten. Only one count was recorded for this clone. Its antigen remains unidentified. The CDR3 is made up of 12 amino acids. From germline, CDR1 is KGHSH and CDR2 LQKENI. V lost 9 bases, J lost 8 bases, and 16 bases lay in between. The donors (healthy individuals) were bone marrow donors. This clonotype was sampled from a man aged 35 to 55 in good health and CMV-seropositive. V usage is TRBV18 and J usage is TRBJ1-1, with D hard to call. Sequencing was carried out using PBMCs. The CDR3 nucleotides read TGTGCCAGTTCCCTTTTAGGGAGAGAAGCTTTCTTT. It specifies CASSLLGREAFF.